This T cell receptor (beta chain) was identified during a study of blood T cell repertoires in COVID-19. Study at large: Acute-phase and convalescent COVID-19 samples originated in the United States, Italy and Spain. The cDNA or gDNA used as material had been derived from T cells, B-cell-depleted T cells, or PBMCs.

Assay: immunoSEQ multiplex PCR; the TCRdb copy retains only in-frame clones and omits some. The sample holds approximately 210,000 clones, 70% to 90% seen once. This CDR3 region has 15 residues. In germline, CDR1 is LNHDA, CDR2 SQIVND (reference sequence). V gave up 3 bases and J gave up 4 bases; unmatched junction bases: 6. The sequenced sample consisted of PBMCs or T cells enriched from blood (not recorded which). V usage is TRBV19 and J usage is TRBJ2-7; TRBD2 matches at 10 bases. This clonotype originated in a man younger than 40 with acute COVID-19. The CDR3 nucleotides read TGTGCCAGTAGTATCCTAGCGGGGGCCGCGTACGAGCAGTACTTC. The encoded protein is CASSILAGAAYEQYF.